This record looks at one T cell receptor (beta chain) sequence and its context. Germline V lookup: CDR1 MNHEY, CDR2 SMNVEV (reference sequence). Trimming took 5 bases from V and 2 from J, leaving 18 bases between them. The CDR3 spans 17 residues. The assay was immunoSEQ multiplex PCR, and TCRdb's table has in-frame clones only and misses some. The sample includes over 650,000 clones, around 87% seen only once; the top ten take more than 0.009%. This sample is part of a study of shared T cell receptors in the human thymus. A further study also used this sample, focusing on human thymus T cells.

The origin of this receptor is a boy under three years old with a congenital heart defect. The source material was thymocytes. This sequence joins TRBV27 and TRBJ2-2; weak D call: TRBD2 (6 bases). The CDR3, as DNA: TGTGCCAGCAGTACTACCCGACGGGGGAGTAACACCGGGGAGCTGTTTTTT. Translated, it gives CASSTTRRGSNTGELFF.